Below are 2 T cell receptor beta chains sequenced from a single sample in a study of blood T cell repertoires in COVID-19. Repertoires were generated with immunoSEQ multiplex PCR, while TCRdb's copy carries only in-frame clones and drops some. In the table there are under 200,000 clones, 75% to 85% of which are singletons. The material sequenced was peripheral blood. These receptors came from a man aged 55 to 69 with acute or convalescent COVID-19.

This chain links TRBV7-3 with TRBJ2-1; TRBD2 agrees at 12 bases. Germline trimming cut 5 bases from V and 5 bases from J; bases unmatched to any gene: 10. CDR1 SGHTA and CDR2 FQGTGA come from the germline V gene. The CDR3 spans 17 residues. CDR3 sequence (DNA): TGTGCCAGCAGCCCGATCGGGCTAGCGGGAGGGGACAATGAGCAGTTCTTC. Translation gives CASSPIGLAGGDNEQFF. The variable domain in full, completed from reference TRBV7-3 and TRBJ2-1, reads GAGVSQTPSNKVTEKGKYVELRCDPISGHTALYWYRQSLGQGPEFLIYFQGTGAADDSGLPNDRFFAVRPEGSVSTLKIQRTERGDSAVYLCASSPIGLAGGDNEQFFGPGTRLTVL.

This clone has only one observation. The rearrangement joins TRBV19 to TRBJ1-1; D is possibly TRBD1 (5 bases). The CDR3 covers 12 residues. With 5 bases removed from V and 6 bases from J, the gap between germline ends came to 10 bases. Germline CDR1 reads LNHDA; CDR2 reads SQIVND (reference sequence). CDR3 coding DNA: TGTGCCAGTAGTCCAGGAGGGGCTGAAGCTTTCTTT. Its protein product is CASSPGGAEAFF.